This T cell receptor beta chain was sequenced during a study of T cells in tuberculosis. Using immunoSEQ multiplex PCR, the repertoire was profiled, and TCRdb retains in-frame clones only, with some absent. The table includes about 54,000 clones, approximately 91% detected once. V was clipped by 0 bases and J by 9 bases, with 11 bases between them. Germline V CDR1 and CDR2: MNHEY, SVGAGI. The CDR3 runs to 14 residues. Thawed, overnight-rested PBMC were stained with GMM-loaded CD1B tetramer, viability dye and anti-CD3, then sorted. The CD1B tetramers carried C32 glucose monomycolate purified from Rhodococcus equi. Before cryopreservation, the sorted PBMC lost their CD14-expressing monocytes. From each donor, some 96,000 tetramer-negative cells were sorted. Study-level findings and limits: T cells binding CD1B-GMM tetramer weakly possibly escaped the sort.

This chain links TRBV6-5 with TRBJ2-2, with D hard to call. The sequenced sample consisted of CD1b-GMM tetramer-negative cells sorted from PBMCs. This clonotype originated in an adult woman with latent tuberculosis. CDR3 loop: CASSYSNAYRELFF. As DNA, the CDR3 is TGTGCCAGCAGTTACTCGAATGCCTACCGGGAGCTGTTTTTT.